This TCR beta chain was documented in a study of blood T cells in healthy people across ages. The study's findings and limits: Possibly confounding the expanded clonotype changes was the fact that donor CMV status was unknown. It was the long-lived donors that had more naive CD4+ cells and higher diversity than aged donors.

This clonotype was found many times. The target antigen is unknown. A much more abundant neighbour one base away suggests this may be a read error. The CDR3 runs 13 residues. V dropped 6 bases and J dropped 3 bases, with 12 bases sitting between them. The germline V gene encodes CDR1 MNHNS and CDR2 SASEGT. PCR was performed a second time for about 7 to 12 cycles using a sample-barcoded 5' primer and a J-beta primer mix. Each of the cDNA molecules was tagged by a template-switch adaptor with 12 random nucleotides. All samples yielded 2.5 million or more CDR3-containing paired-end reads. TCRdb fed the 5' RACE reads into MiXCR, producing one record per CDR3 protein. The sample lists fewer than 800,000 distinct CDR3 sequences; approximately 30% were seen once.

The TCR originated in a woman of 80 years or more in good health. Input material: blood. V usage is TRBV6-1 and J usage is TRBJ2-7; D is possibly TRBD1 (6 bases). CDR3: CASRAGVNYEQYF. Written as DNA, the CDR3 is TGTGCCAGCAGGGCAGGGGTAAACTACGAGCAGTACTTC.